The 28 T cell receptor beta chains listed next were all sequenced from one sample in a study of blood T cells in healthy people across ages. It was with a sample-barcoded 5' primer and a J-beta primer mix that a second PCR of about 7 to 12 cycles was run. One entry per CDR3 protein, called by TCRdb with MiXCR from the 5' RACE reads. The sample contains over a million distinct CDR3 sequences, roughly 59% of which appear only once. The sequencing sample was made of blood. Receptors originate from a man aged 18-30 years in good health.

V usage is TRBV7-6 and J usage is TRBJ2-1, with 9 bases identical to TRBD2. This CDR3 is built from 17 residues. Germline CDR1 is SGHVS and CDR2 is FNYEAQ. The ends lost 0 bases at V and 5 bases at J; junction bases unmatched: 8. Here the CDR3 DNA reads TGTGCCAGCAGCTTAGCGCGTGGGACTAGCAGCCACAATGAGCAGTTCTTC. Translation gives CASSLARGTSSHNEQFF.

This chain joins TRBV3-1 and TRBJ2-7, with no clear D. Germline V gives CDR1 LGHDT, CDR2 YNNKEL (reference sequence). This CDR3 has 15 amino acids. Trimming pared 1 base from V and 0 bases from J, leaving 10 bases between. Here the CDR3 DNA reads TGTGCCAGCAGCCAAGGCATGGAGATCTCCTACGAGCAGTACTTC. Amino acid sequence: CASSQGMEISYEQYF.

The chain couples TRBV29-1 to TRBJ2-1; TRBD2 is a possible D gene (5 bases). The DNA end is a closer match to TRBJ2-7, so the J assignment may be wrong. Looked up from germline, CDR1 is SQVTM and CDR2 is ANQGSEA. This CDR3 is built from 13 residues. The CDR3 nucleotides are TGCAGCGCCACGGGATCCCCTTACAATGAGCAGTACTTC. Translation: CSATGSPYNEQYF.

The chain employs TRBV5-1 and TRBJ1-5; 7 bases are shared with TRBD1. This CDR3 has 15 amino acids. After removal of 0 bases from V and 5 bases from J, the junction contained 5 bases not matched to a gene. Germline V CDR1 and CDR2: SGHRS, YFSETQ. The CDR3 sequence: CASSLEGDSYQPQHF. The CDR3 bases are TGCGCCAGCAGCTTGGAGGGGGACAGCTATCAGCCCCAGCATTTT.

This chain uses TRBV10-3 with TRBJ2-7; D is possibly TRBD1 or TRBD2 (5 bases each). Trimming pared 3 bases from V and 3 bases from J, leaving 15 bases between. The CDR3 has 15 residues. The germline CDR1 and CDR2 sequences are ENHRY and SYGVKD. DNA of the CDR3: TGTGCCATCAGTGACCCCGGGACGGTGCGCTACGAGCAGTACTTC. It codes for CAISDPGTVRYEQYF.

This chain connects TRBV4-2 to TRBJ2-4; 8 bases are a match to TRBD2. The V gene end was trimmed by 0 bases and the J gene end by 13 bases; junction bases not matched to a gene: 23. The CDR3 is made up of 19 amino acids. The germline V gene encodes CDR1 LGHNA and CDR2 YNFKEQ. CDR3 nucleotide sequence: TGTGCCAGCAGCCAAGATAATTTAGAGCGGGAGAGCTCCTACAATGAGCAGTACTTC. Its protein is CASSQDNLERESSYNEQYF.

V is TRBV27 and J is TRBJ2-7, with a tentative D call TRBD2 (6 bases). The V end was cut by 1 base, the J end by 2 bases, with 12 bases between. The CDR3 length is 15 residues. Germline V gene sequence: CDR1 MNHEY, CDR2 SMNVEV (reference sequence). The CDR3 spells CASSLLGEETYEQYF. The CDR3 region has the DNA TGTGCCAGCAGTTTATTGGGGGAGGAAACCTACGAGCAGTACTTC.

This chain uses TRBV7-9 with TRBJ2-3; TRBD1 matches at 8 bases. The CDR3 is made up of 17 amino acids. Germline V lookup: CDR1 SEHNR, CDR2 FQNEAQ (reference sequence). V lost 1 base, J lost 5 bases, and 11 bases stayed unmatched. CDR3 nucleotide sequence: TGTGCCAGCAGCTTAGGAGAACAGGGGGGCGGCCTAGATACGCAGTATTTT. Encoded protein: CASSLGEQGGGLDTQYF.

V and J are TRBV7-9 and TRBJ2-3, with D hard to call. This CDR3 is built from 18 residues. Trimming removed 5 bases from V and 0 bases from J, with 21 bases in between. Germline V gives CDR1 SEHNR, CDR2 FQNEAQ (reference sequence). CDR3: CASSMTQSVVGSTDTQYF. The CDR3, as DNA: TGTGCCAGCAGCATGACCCAGAGCGTAGTCGGTAGCACAGATACGCAGTATTTT.

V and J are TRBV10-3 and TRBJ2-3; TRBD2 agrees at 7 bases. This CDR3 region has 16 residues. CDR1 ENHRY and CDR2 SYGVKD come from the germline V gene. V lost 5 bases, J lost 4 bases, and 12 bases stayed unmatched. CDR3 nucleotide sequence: TGTGCCATCAGTCCTCCGACTAGCTCCCAAGCAGATACGCAGTATTTT. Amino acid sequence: CAISPPTSSQADTQYF.

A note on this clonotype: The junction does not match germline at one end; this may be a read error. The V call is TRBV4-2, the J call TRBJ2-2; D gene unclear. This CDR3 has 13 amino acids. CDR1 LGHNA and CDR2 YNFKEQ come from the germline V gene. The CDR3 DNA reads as TGTGCCGGCAGCCACAAGGGCCCCGGGGAGCTGTTTTTT. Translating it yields CAGSHKGPGELFF.

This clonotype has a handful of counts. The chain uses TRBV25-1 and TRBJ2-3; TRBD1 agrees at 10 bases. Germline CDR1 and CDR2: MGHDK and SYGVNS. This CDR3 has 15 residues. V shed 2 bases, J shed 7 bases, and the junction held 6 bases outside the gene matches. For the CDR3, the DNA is TGTGCCAGCAGTGAACTGACAGGGGGCGGAAATACGCAGTATTTT. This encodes CASSELTGGGNTQYF.

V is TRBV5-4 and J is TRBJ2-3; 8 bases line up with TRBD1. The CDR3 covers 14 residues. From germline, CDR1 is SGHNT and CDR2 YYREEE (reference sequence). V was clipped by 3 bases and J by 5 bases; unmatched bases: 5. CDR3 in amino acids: CASSSDRAGDTQYF. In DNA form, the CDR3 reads TGTGCCAGCAGCTCGGACAGGGCTGGAGATACGCAGTATTTT.

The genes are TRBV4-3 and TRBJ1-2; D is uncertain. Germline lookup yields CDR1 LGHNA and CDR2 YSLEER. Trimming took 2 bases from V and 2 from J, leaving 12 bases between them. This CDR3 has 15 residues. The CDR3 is CASSQTRVVNYGYTF. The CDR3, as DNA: TGCGCCAGCAGCCAAACTCGGGTAGTGAACTATGGCTACACCTTC.

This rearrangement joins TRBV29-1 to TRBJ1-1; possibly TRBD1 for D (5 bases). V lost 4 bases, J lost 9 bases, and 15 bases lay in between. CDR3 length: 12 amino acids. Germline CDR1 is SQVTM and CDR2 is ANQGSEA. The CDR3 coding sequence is TGCAGCGTTGGGGGAGGAGACAGCCAAGCTTTCTTT. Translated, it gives CSVGGGDSQAFF.

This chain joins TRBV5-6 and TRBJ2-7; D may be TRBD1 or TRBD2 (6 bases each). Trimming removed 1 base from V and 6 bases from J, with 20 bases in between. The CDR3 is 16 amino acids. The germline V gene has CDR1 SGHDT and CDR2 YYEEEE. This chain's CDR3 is CASSLLGAGTDGEQYF. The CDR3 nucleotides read TGTGCCAGCAGCTTGTTGGGGGCGGGGACCGACGGCGAGCAGTACTTC.

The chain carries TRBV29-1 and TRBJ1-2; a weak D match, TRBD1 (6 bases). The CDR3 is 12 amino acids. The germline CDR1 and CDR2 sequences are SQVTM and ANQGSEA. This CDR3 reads CRGRTANYGYTF. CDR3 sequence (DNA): TGCAGGGGCCGGACAGCAAACTATGGCTACACCTTC.

CDR3 amino acids: CASERGWEQETQYF. The DNA for the CDR3 is TGCGCCAGCGAACGGGGGTGGGAACAAGAGACCCAGTACTTC. The chain has TRBV5-1 and TRBJ2-5; perhaps TRBD2 as D (6 bases). Germline V lookup: CDR1 SGHRS, CDR2 YFSETQ. CDR3 length: 14 residues. V was cut by 7 bases and J by 2 bases, with 15 bases left in between.

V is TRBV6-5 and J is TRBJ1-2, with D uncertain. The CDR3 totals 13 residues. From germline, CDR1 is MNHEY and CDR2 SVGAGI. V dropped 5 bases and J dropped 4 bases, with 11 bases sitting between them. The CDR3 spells CASSTREFYGYTF. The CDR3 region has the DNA TGTGCCAGCAGTACCCGAGAATTCTATGGCTACACCTTC.

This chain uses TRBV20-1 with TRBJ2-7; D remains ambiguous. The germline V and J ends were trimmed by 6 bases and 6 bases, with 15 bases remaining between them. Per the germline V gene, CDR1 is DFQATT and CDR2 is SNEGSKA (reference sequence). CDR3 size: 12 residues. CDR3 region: CSALSSGGEQYF. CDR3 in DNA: TGCAGTGCCCTCTCATCCGGCGGCGAGCAGTACTTC.

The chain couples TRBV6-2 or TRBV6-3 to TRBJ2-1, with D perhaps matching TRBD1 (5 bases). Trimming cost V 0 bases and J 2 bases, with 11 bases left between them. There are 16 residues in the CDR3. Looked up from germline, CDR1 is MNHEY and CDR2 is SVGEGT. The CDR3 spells CASSYSAGKPYNEQFF. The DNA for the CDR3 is TGTGCCAGCAGTTACTCGGCAGGGAAGCCCTACAATGAGCAGTTCTTC.

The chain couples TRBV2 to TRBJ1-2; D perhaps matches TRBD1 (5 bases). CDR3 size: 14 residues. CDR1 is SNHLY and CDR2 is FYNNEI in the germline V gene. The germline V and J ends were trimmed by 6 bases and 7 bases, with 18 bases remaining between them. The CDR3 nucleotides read TGTGCCAGCAGGCCCGGACAAGGGTACGGTGGCTACACCTTC. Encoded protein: CASRPGQGYGGYTF.

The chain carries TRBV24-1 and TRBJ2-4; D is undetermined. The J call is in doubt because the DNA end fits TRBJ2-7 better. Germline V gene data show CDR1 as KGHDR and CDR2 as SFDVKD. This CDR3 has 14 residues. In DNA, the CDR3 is TGTGCCACCAGTGAAGGACGTGGCTACGACGAGCAGTACTTC. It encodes CATSEGRGYDEQYF.

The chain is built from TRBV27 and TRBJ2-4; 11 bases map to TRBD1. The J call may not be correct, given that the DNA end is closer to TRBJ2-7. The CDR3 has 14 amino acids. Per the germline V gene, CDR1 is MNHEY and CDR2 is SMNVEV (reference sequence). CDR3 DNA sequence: TGTGCCAGCAGTACATGGACAGGGGGCAACGAGCAGTACTTC. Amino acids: CASSTWTGGNEQYF.

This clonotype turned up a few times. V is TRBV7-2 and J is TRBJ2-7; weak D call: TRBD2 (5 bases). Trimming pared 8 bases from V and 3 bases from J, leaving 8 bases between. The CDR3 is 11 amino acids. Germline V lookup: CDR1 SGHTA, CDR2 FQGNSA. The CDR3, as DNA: TGTGCCAGCGCCGAGGGCTACGAGCAGTACTTC. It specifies CASAEGYEQYF.

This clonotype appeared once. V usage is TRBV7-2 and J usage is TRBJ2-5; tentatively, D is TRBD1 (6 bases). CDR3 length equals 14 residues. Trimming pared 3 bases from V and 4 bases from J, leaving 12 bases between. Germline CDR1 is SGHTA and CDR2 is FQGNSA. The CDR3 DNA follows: TGTGCCAGCAGCTTGACCAGGGGTGTAGAGACCCAGTACTTC. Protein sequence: CASSLTRGVETQYF.

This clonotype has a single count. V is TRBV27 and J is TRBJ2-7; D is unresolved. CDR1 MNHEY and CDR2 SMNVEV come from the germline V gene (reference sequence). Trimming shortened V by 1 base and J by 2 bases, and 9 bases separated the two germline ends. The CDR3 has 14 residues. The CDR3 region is CASSLYTGTYEQYF. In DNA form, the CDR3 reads TGTGCCAGCAGTTTATACACGGGTACCTACGAGCAGTACTTC.

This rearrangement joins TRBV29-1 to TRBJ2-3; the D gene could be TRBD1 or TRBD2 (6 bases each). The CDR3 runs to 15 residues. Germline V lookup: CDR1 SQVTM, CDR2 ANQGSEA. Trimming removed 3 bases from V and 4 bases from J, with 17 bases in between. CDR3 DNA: TGCAGCGTTGACCCCACGGGGGCCGGGGCAGATACGCAGTATTTT. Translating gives CSVDPTGAGADTQYF.